This T cell receptor (beta chain) derives from a study of blood T cell repertoires in COVID-19. Study background: Acute and convalescent COVID-19 specimens originated in the United States, Italy and Spain.

The authors' processing: The assay estimated nucleated cells by amplifying reference gene primers. Only in-frame clones appear in the TCRdb table, and some are missing; sequencing was by immunoSEQ multiplex PCR. V, J and clone size were drawn from that table, and D and trimming were deduced from the DNA. The sample comprises under 300,000 clones, roughly 87% of which are singletons, and about 4.5% rests with the top ten. Germline-derived CDR1 and CDR2 are GTSNPN and SVGIG (reference sequence). The germline V and J ends were trimmed by 7 bases and 5 bases, with 21 bases remaining between them. The CDR3 consists of 15 residues.

The sequenced material came from peripheral blood. The chain is built from TRBV30 and TRBJ2-1; weak D call: TRBD2 (6 bases). This receptor was obtained from a woman aged 40 to 55 who had recovered from COVID-19. This chain's CDR3 is CASTDGDWTDNEQFF. The DNA for the CDR3 is TGTGCCTCTACAGACGGGGACTGGACCGACAATGAGCAGTTCTTC.